This is a list of T cell receptor beta chains from one sample in a study of blood T cell repertoires in COVID-19. Assay used: immunoSEQ multiplex PCR; TCRdb lists only in-frame clones, some missing. The profile covers 430,000 or so clones, with nearly 90% appearing a single time and roughly 1.4% taken by the ten largest. The sample comprised PBMCs or T cells enriched from blood (not recorded which). All receptors derive from a woman aged 18-29 years who had been exposed to COVID-19. The CDR3 runs from the conserved cysteine through the conserved F or W. A D gene is named only where the DNA matches it firmly. Expanded clones are given a class, and other clones once, few, many or no size at all.

NA | TRBD2 | 15 | TRBJ2-1 | TRBV7-6 | TGTGCCAGCAGCTTTCAATTAGCGGGAGGGAATGAGCAGTTCTTC | CASSFQLAGGNEQFF
NA | TRBD1 | 16 | TRBJ2-1 | TRBV7-2 | TGTGCCAGCAGCTCGAACGGACAGGGTCCCTACAATGAGCAGTTCTTC | CASSSNGQGPYNEQFF
NA | TRBD1 | 15 | TRBJ2-3 | TRBV19 | TGTGCCAGTAGTATCCCCGGACAGGGCGTAGATACGCAGTATTTT | CASSIPGQGVDTQYF
few | TRBD2 | 15 | TRBJ2-1 | TRBV11-2 | TGTGCCAGCAGCTCCAAAGCGGGAGGCTTCAATGAGCAGTTCTTC | CASSSKAGGFNEQFF
once | NA | 14 | TRBJ1-2 | TRBV18 | TGTGCCAGCTCACCACGAGGCACGGAGGTTGGCTACACCTTC | CASSPRGTEVGYTF
NA | NA | 14 | TRBJ2-2 | TRBV11-1 | TGTGCCAGCAGCTTAGGAGGACGCACCGGGGAGCTGTTTTTT | CASSLGGRTGELFF
NA | TRBD1 | 16 | TRBJ1-1 | TRBV28 | TGTGCCAGCAGTTTATCCGGGACAGGGTCTAACACTGAAGCTTTCTTT | CASSLSGTGSNTEAFF
NA | TRBD2 | 17 | TRBJ2-7 | TRBV11-2 | TGTGCAAGCAGGATCTTGAGAAATAGCGGGATGACCTACGAGCAGTACTTC | CASRILRNSGMTYEQYF
NA | NA | 12 | TRBJ2-7 | TRBV28 | TGTGCCAGCAGTTCACGGGGGAGAGGCCAGTACTTC | CASSSRGRGQYF
few | NA | 14 | TRBJ1-2 | TRBV2 | TGTGCCAGCTCTCGTGAGGTTGCTGAGAATGGCTACACCTTC | CASSREVAENGYTF
NA | NA | 15 | TRBJ2-2 | TRBV5-4 | TGTGCCAGCAGCTTAGCACAGTTTGCTACCGGGGAGCTGTTTTTT | CASSLAQFATGELFF
NA | TRBD1 | 17 | TRBJ2-1 | TRBV5-1 | TGCGCCAGCAGCTTCGGAACAGGGGGCGCAGGTTTGGATGAGCAGTTCTTC | CASSFGTGGAGLDEQFF
NA | NA | 13 | TRBJ1-4 | TRBV29-1 | TGCAGCGTTGCAGTTGCAACTAATGAAAAACTGTTTTTT | CSVAVATNEKLFF
NA | TRBD1 | 16 | TRBJ2-7 | TRBV13 | TGTGCCAGCAGCCCCCTAGACAGGGGGCGAGTGGACGAGCAGTACTTC | CASSPLDRGRVDEQYF
NA | TRBD1 | 18 | TRBJ2-2 | TRBV27 | TGTGCCAGCAGTTTAGGGCCAGGGACAGGGAGGATTTCCGGGGAGCTGTTTTTT | CASSLGPGTGRISGELFF
NA | TRBD1 | 12 | TRBJ2-7 | TRBV28 | TGTGCCAGCAGTTCCTCAACGGGACAGGGTTACTTC | CASSSSTGQGYF
NA | NA | 12 | TRBJ2-7 | TRBV7-9 | TGTGCCAGCAGCTTTTACAGAGCCGAGCAGTACTTC | CASSFYRAEQYF
once | TRBD2 | 15 | TRBJ2-7 | TRBV7-9 | TGTGCCAGCAGCTTAGCGGGGGGGGTCTCCTACGAGCAGTACTTC | CASSLAGGVSYEQYF
NA | NA | 17 | TRBJ1-6 | TRBV11-2 | TGTGCCAGCAGCTTAGATCCAGCTGCGCTAGGGAGTTCACCCCTCCACTTT | CASSLDPAALGSSPLHF
once | TRBD1 | 15 | TRBJ2-7 | TRBV28 | TGTGCCAGCAGTTTATTCAATGACAGGGTCGGCGAGCAGTACTTC | CASSLFNDRVGEQYF
NA | TRBD1 | 15 | TRBJ1-1 | TRBV28 | TGTGCCAGCAGTTTCGGACGACAGGGTGGCACTGAAGCTTTCTTT | CASSFGRQGGTEAFF
NA | NA | 12 | TRBJ2-1 | TRBV7-9 | TGTGCCGGAGGTGATTTCTACAATGAGCAGTTCTTC | CAGGDFYNEQFF
NA | TRBD2 | 11 | TRBJ2-1 | TRBV14 | TGTGCCAGCAGCTCCGGGACTAGCGAGTTCTTC | CASSSGTSEFF
once | NA | 16 | TRBJ1-4 | TRBV4-3 | TGCGCCAGCAGCCAAGATCCAATTGCAACTAATGAAAAACTGTTTTTT | CASSQDPIATNEKLFF
NA | NA | 12 | TRBJ2-7 | TRBV18 | TGTGCCAGCTCACCATTTAGCTACGAGCAGTACTTC | CASSPFSYEQYF
NA | NA | 15 | TRBJ2-3 | TRBV7-2 | TGTGCCAGCAGCTCGAGAGCGGGTATCACAGATACGCAGTATTTT | CASSSRAGITDTQYF